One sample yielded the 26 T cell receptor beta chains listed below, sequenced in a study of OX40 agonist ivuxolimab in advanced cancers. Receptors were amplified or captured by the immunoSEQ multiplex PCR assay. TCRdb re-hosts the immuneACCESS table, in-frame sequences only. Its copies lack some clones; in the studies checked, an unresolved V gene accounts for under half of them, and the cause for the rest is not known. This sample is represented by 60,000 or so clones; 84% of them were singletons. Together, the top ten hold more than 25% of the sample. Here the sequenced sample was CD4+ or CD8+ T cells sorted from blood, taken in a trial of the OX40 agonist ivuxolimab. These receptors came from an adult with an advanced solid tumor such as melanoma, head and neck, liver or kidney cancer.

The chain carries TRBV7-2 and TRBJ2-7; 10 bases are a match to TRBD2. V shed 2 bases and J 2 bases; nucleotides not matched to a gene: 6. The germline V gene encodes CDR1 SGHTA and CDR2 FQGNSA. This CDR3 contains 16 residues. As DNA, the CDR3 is TGTGCCAGCAGCTTATGGCTAGCGGGGGTACCCTACGAGCAGTACTTC. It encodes CASSLWLAGVPYEQYF.

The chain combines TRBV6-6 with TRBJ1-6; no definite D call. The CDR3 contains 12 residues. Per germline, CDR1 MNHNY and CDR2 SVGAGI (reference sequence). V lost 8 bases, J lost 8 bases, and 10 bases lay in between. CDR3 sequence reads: CASGVGYSPLHF. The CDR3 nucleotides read TGTGCCAGCGGAGTAGGGTATTCACCCCTCCACTTT.

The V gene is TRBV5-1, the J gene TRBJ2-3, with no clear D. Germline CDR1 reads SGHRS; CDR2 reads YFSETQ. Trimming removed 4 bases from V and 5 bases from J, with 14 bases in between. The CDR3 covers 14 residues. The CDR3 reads CASSMDPSRDTQYF. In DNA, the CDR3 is TGCGCCAGCAGCATGGACCCCAGTAGAGATACGCAGTATTTT.

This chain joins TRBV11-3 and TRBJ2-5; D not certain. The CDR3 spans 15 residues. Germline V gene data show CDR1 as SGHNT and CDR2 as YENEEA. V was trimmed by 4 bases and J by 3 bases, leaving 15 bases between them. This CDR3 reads CASSYGPNSEETQYF. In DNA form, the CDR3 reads TGTGCCAGCAGCTACGGACCGAACTCCGAAGAGACCCAGTACTTC.

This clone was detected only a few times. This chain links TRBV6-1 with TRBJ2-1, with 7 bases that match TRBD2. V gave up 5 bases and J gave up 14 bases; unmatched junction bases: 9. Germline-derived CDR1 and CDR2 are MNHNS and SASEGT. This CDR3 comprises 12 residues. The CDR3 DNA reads TGTGCCAGCAGTCCTTGGGGGGGGAGTAAGTTCTTC. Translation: CASSPWGGSKFF.

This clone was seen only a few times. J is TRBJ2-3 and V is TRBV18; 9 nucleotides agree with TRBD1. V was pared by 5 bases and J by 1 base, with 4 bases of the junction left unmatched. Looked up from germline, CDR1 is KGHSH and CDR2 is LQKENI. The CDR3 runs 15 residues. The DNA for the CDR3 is TGTGCCAGCTCAACAAGACAGGGGGGCACAGATACGCAGTATTTT. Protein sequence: CASSTRQGGTDTQYF.

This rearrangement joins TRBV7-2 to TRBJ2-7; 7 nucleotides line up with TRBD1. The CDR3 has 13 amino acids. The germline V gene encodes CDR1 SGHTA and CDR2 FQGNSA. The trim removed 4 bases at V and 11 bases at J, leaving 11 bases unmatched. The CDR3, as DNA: TGTGCCAGCAGCTACCCGGCGACAGGGACAAAGTACTTC. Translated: CASSYPATGTKYF.

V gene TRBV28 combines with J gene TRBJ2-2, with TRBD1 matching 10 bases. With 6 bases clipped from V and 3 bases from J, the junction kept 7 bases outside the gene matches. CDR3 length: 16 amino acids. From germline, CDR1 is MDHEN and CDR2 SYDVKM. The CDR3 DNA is TGTGCCAGCAGCCGATTCGGGACAGGGGACACCGGGGAGCTGTTTTTT. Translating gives CASSRFGTGDTGELFF.

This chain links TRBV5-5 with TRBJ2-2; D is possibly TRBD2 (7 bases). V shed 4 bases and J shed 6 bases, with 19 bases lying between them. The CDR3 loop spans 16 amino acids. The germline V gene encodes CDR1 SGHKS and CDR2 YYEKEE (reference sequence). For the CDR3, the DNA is TGTGCCAGCAGCCCCTTGGGGGGGCGGACCGCCGGGGAGCTGTTTTTT. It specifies CASSPLGGRTAGELFF.

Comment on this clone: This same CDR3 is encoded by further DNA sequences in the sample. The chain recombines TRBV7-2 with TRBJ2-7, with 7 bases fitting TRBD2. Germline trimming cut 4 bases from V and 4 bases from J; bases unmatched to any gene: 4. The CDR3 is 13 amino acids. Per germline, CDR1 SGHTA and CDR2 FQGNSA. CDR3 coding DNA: TGTGCCAGCAGCTCAAGGGGAGGGTACGAGCAGTACTTC. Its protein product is CASSSRGGYEQYF.

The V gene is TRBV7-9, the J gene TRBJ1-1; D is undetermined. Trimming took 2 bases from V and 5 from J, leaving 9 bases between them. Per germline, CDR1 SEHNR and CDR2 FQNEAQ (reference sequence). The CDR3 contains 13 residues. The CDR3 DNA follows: TGTGCCAGCAGCTTACACGGAGGTACTGAAGCTTTCTTT. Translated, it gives CASSLHGGTEAFF.

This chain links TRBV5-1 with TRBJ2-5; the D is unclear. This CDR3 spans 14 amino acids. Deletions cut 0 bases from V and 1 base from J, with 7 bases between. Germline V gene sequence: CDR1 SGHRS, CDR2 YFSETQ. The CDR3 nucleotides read TGCGCCAGCAGCTTGGGCGGCGTCCAAGAGACCCAGTACTTC. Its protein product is CASSLGGVQETQYF. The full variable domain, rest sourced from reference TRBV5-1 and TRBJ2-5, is KAGVTQTPRYLIKTRGQQVTLSCSPISGHRSVSWYQQTPGQGLQFLFEYFSETQRNKGNFPGRFSGRQFSNSRSEMNVSTLELGDSALYLCASSLGGVQETQYFGPGTRLLVL.

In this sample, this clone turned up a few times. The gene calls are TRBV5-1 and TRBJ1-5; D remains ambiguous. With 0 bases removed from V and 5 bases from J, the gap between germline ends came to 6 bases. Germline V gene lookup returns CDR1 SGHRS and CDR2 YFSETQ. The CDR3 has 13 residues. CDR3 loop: CASSLAEDQPQHF. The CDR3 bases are TGCGCCAGCAGCTTGGCCGAGGATCAGCCCCAGCATTTT.

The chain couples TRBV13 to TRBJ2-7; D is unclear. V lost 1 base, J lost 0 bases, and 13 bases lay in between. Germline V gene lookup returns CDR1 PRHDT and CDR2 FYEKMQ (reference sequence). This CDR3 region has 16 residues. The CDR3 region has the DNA TGTGCCAGCAGCTTAGTTGGGGATCATCTCTCCTACGAGCAGTACTTC. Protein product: CASSLVGDHLSYEQYF.

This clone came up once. CDR3 amino acids: CASSEQGRSTEAFF. The CDR3 nucleotides are TGTGCCAGCAGTGAGCAGGGGAGGAGCACTGAAGCTTTCTTT. The chain uses TRBV2 and TRBJ1-1; possible D gene TRBD1, 6 bases. Germline CDR1 and CDR2: SNHLY and FYNNEI. This CDR3 is built from 14 residues. V was shortened by 3 bases and J by 4 bases, with 12 bases between the two germline ends.

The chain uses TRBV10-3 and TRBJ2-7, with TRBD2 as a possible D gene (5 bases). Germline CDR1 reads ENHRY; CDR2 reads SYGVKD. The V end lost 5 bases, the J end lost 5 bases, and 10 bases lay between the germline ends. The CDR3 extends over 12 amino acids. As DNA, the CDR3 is TGTGCCATCAGTCCGGTGCGGGACGAGCAGTACTTC. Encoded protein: CAISPVRDEQYF.

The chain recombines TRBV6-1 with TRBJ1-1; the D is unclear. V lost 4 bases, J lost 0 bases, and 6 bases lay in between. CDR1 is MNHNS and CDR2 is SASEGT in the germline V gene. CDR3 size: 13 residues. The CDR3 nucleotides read TGTGCCAGCAGTGGGACGGTGAACACTGAAGCTTTCTTT. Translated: CASSGTVNTEAFF.

The CDR3, as DNA: TGCGCCAGCAGCCCCCCCGAAGGCGGCACAGATACGCAGTATTTT. Translated, it gives CASSPPEGGTDTQYF. The chain recombines TRBV5-1 with TRBJ2-3; no definite D call. Per germline, CDR1 SGHRS and CDR2 YFSETQ. V lost 4 bases to trimming and J lost 1 base, with 13 bases between them. The CDR3 has 15 residues.

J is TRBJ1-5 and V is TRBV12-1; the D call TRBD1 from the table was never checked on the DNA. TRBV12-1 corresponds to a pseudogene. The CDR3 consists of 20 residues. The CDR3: CASSCPLHRDRGPGNQPQHF. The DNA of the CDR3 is TGTGCCAGCAGCTGTCCGCTACACCGGGACAGGGGGCCGGGCAATCAGCCCCAGCATTTT.

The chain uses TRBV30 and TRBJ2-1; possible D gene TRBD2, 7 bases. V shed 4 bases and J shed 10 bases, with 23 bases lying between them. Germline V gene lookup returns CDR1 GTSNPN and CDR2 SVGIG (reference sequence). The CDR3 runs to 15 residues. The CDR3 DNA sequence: TGTGCCTGGACCCGTGGGGGGCTAGGGGGGGAGGAGCAGTTCTTC. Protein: CAWTRGGLGGEEQFF.

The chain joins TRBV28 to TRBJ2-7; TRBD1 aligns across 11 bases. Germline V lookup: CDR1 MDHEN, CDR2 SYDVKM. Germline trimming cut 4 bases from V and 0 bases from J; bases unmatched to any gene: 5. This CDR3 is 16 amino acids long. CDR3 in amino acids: CASSSRTGGDSYEQYF. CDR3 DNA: TGTGCCAGCAGTTCTCGGACAGGGGGCGACTCCTACGAGCAGTACTTC. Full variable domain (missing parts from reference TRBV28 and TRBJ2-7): DVKVTQSSRYLVKRTGEKVFLECVQDMDHENMFWYRQDPGLGLRLIYFSYDVKMKEKGDIPEGYSVSREKKERFSLILESASTNQTSMYLCASSSRTGGDSYEQYFGPGTRLTVT.

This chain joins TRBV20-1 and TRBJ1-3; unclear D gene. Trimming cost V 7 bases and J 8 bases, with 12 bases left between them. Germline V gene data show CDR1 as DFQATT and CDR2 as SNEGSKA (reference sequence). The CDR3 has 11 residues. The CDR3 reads CSVHSAYTIYF. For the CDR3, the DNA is TGCAGTGTTCATTCAGCGTACACCATATATTTT.

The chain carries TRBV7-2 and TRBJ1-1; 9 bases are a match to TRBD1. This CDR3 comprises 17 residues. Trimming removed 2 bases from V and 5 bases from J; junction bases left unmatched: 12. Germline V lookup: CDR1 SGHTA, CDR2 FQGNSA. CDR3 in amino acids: CASSLTLYWDRATEAFF. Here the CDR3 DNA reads TGTGCCAGCAGCTTAACACTATACTGGGACAGGGCGACTGAAGCTTTCTTT. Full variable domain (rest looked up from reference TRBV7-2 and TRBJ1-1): GAGVSQSPSNKVTEKGKDVELRCDPISGHTALYWYRQSLGQGLEFLIYFQGNSAPDKSGLPSDRFSAERTGGSVSTLTIQRTQQEDSAVYLCASSLTLYWDRATEAFFGQGTRLTVV.

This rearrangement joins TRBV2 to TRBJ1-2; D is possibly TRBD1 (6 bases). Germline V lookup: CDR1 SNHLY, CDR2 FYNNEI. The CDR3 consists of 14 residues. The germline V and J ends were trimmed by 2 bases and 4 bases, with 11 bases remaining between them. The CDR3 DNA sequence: TGTGCCAGCAGTGAACAGGGGCAAGCCTATGGCTACACCTTC. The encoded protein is CASSEQGQAYGYTF.

Written as DNA, the CDR3 is TGTGCCAGCAGCTTAGTTGCTGCGATAACCTACGAGCAGTACTTC. Encoded protein: CASSLVAAITYEQYF. The chain combines TRBV7-2 with TRBJ2-7; no reliable D call. Trimming left V 1 base short and J 2 bases short, with 12 bases between. CDR3 length equals 15 residues. Germline V lookup: CDR1 SGHTA, CDR2 FQGNSA. Together with reference TRBV7-2 and TRBJ2-7, the CDR3 gives the full variable domain: GAGVSQSPSNKVTEKGKDVELRCDPISGHTALYWYRQSLGQGLEFLIYFQGNSAPDKSGLPSDRFSAERTGGSVSTLTIQRTQQEDSAVYLCASSLVAAITYEQYFGPGTRLTVT.

In DNA, the CDR3 is TGTGCCAGCAGCTTGGGTAGCAATCAGCCCCAGCATTTT. It codes for CASSLGSNQPQHF. V is TRBV5-4 and J is TRBJ1-5; D unclear. Looked up from germline, CDR1 is SGHNT and CDR2 is YYREEE (reference sequence). V lost 0 bases to trimming and J lost 0 bases, with 1 base between them. The CDR3 is made up of 13 amino acids.